The rows below give T cell receptor beta chains drawn from one sample of a study of T cells in Graves' hyperthyroidism and ophthalmopathy. From the multiplex PCR reads, TCRdb called clonotypes with MiXCR, one entry per CDR3 protein. The sample yields about 590,000 distinct CDR3 sequences, roughly 14% seen once. The source material was blood. These TCRs come from a woman in her 30s with Graves' hyperthyroidism. Both conserved end residues are part of each CDR3. Fields, in order: J gene, D gene, clone size, V gene, CDR3 DNA, CDR3 protein. D genes are given only for firm matches. Rows give clone size only sometimes, using once, few, many, or a class for an expanded clone.

>TRBJ2-3|NA|many|TRBV7-9
TGTGCCAGCAGACCCGCCTTTTCGGTGGATACGCAGTATTTT
CASRPAFSVDTQYF
>TRBJ2-6|TRBD1|few|TRBV6-1
TGTGCCAGCAGTCACAGGGGCCTGAGCTCTGGGGCCAACGTCCTGACTTTC
CASSHRGLSSGANVLTF
>TRBJ2-1|TRBD2|NA|TRBV7-9
TGTGCCAGCAGCTTCATAGGACTAGCGGGGGCCAATGAGCAGTTCTTC
CASSFIGLAGANEQFF
>TRBJ2-7|NA|few|TRBV4-1
TGCGCCAGCAGCCGGACTGTTGGTAACTCCTACGAGCAGTACTTC
CASSRTVGNSYEQYF
>TRBJ2-3|TRBD2|NA|TRBV15
TGTGCCACCAGCACAGCTAGCGGGGGTAATACGCAGTATTTT
CATSTASGGNTQYF
>TRBJ2-7|NA|few|TRBV5-1
TGCGCCAGCAGCTTCCCCGGACTACTAGGGGAGAAGTCCGAGCAGTACTTC
CASSFPGLLGEKSEQYF
>TRBJ1-1|NA|many|TRBV29-1
TGCAGCGTGTCTCGGCGGTTAGACCCAAACACTGAAGCTTTCTTT
CSVSRRLDPNTEAFF
>TRBJ2-6|NA|few|TRBV19
TGTGCCAGTAGTATGGAAGGGCAGGGGTCGGCTGGGGCCAACGTCCTGACTTTC
CASSMEGQGSAGANVLTF
>TRBJ1-2|TRBD1|many|TRBV20-1
TGCAGTGCTAGAGAACAGGGGGCGATAGGCTATGGCTACACCTTC
CSAREQGAIGYGYTF
>TRBJ2-7|NA|many|TRBV28
TGTGCCAGCAGTCCCCTCAGGTATGCAGACTACGAGCAGTACTTC
CASSPLRYADYEQYF
>TRBJ1-1|TRBD1|NA|TRBV18
TGTGCCAGCTCACCCCCGGGACAGGGGACTCTCATGAACACTGAAGCTTTCTTT
CASSPPGQGTLMNTEAFF
>TRBJ2-3|NA|few|TRBV10-2
TGCGCCAGCAGTGAGCCCCCCACCTATTCTCTGCGCGGGAGCACAGATACGCAGTATTTT
CASSEPPTYSLRGSTDTQYF
>TRBJ2-7|TRBD2|NA|TRBV5-1
TGCGCCAGCAGCCCTGAACTAGCGGGAGGGTACGAGCAGTACTTC
CASSPELAGGYEQYF
>TRBJ1-1|NA|many|TRBV12-3/TRBV12-4
TGTGCCAGCAGTTATGACAGCATGAACACTGAAGCTTTCTTT
CASSYDSMNTEAFF
>TRBJ1-6|NA|few|TRBV9
TGTGCCAGCAGCGCAGGGACCGACTATACCTCCCTCCACTTT
CASSAGTDYTSLHF
>TRBJ2-1|NA|many|TRBV5-1
TGCGCCAGCAGCGCCAACTACCTCAATGAGCAGTTCTTC
CASSANYLNEQFF
>TRBJ2-1|TRBD2|once|TRBV15
TGTGCCACCAGCAGCGAAAAGACTAGCGGGAGCCGTGATGAGCAGTTCTTC
CATSSEKTSGSRDEQFF
>TRBJ2-3|NA|many|TRBV5-1
TGCGCCAGCAGCTCGGCCGGGACATCGGGATTAGATACGCAGTATTTT
CASSSAGTSGLDTQYF
>TRBJ1-5|TRBD1|many|TRBV5-6
TGTGCCAGCAGCTTATGGCTTGGGACAGGGAGGTCGCAGCCCCAGCATTTT
CASSLWLGTGRSQPQHF
>TRBJ2-7|TRBD2|few|TRBV30
TGTGCCTTCTTTGGGACTAGCGGGAGCGGTTACGAGCAGTACTTC
CAFFGTSGSGYEQYF
>TRBJ2-1|TRBD1|many|TRBV29-1
TGCAGCGTTGGCCGGGACAGGGGTGTGGAGCAGTTCTTC
CSVGRDRGVEQFF
>TRBJ1-6|NA|NA|TRBV29-1
TGCAGACGAGACCCCCAGCGAGTTAATTCACCCCTCCACTTT
CRRDPQRVNSPLHF
>TRBJ1-2|TRBD1|few|TRBV4-2
TGTGCCAGCAGCCAAGGAGGAGGACAGGGCTTTACTACTAACTATGGCTACACCTTC
CASSQGGGQGFTTNYGYTF